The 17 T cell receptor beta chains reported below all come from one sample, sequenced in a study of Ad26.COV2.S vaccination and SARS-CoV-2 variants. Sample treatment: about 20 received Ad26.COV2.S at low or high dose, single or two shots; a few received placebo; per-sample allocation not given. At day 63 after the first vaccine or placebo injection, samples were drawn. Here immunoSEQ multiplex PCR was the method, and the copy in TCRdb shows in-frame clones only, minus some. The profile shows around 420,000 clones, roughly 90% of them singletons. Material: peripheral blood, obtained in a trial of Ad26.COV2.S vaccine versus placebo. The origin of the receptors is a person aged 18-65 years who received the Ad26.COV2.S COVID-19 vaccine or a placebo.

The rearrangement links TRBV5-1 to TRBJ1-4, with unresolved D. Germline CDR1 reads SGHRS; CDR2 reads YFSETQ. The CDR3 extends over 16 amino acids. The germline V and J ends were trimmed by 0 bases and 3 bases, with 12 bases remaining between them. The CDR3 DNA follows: TGCGCCAGCAGCTTGGGAGCGGGGTGGCCTAATGAAAAACTGTTTTTT. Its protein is CASSLGAGWPNEKLFF.

CDR3 coding DNA: TGTGCCAGCTCCCCAAGACTAGCGTCGGCAGATACGCAGTATTTT. This encodes CASSPRLASADTQYF. The chain couples TRBV2 to TRBJ2-3; 8 positions match TRBD2. The CDR3 is 15 amino acids. Per germline, CDR1 SNHLY and CDR2 FYNNEI. With 8 bases clipped from V and 4 bases from J, the junction kept 11 bases outside the gene matches.

Here the CDR3 reads CASSFRLTGELFF. DNA of the CDR3: TGTGCCAGCAGTTTTAGGCTGACCGGGGAGCTGTTTTTT. V gene TRBV28 combines with J gene TRBJ2-2; D remains unclear. The CDR3 is 13 residues long. Germline V gene sequence: CDR1 MDHEN, CDR2 SYDVKM. Deletions cut 3 bases from V and 5 bases from J, with 7 bases between.

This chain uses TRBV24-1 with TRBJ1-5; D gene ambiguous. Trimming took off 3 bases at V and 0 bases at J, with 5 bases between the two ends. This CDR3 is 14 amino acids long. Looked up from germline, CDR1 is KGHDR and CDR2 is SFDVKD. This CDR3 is CATSDPYSNQPQHF. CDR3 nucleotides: TGTGCCACCAGTGATCCGTATAGCAATCAGCCCCAGCATTTT.

CDR3 sequence: CASSPGAGKHHIEAFF. The CDR3 DNA reads TGTGCCAGCAGCCCCGGGGCAGGCAAGCACCACATTGAAGCTTTCTTT. V and J are TRBV5-5 and TRBJ1-1, with D tentatively TRBD1 (5 bases). V was cut by 4 bases and J by 7 bases, with 23 bases left in between. There are 16 residues in the CDR3. Germline CDR1 and CDR2: SGHKS and YYEKEE (reference sequence).

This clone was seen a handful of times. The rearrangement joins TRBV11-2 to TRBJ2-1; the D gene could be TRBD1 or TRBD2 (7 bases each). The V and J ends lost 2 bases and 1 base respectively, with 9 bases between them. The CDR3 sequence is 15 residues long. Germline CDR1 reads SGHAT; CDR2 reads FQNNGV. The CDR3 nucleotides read TGTGCCAGCAGCTTACAGGGGGGGTCCTACAATGAGCAGTTCTTC. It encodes CASSLQGGSYNEQFF.

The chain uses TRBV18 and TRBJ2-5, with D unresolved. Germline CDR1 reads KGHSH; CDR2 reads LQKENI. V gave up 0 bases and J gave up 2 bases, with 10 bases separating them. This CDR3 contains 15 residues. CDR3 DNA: TGTGCCAGCTCACCACCGTTATCAAATCAAGAGACCCAGTACTTC. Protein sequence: CASSPPLSNQETQYF.

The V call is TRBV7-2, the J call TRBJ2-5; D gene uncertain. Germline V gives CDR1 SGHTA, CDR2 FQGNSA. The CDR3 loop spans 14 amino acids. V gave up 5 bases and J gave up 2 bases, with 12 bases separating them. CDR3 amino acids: CASSAQHGQETQYF. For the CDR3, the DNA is TGTGCCAGCAGCGCACAACATGGACAAGAGACCCAGTACTTC.

The CDR3 DNA reads as TGTGCCAGCAGCTTAGTATCGTCCGGGGGCAGCTACGAGCAGTACTTC. Its protein product is CASSLVSSGGSYEQYF. The V gene is TRBV7-9, the J gene TRBJ2-7; D is tentatively TRBD1 or TRBD2 (6 bases each). From germline, CDR1 is SEHNR and CDR2 FQNEAQ (reference sequence). Trimming stripped 1 base from V and 3 bases from J, with 16 bases between. This CDR3 spans 16 amino acids.

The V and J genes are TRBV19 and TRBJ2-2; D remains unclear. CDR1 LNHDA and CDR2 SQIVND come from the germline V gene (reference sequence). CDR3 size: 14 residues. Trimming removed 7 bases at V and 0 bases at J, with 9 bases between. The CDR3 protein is CASTSSPNTGELFF. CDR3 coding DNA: TGTGCCAGTACGTCGTCCCCGAACACCGGGGAGCTGTTTTTT.

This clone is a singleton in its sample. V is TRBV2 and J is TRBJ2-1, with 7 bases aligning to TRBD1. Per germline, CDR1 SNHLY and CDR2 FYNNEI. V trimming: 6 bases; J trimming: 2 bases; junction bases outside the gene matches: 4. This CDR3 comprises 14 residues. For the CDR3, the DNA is TGTGCCAGCAGGGACAGGTTGACCTACAATGAGCAGTTCTTC. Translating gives CASRDRLTYNEQFF.

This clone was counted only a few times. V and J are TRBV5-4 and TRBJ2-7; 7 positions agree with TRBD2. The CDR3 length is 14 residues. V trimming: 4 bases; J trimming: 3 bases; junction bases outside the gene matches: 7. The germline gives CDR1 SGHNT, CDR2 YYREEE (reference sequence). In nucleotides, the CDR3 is TGTGCCAGCAGCACCCAAGCGGGGTTCTACGAGCAGTACTTC. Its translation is CASSTQAGFYEQYF.

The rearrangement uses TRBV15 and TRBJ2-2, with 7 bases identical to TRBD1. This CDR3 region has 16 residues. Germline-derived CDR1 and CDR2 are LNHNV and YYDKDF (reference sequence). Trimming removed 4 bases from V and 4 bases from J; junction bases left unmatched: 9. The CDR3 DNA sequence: TGTGCCACCAGCACCCTCGACAGGGTAGGCACCGGGGAGCTGTTTTTT. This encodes CATSTLDRVGTGELFF.

The CDR3 region has the DNA TGCAGCGTCGGACAGGGGGGGATGGAGACCCAGTACTTC. It is translated as CSVGQGGMETQYF. The V gene is TRBV29-1, the J gene TRBJ2-5; 10 bases line up with TRBD1. With 6 bases clipped from V and 5 bases from J, the junction kept 6 bases outside the gene matches. This CDR3 has 13 residues. CDR1 is SQVTM, CDR2 ANQGSEA, per germline.

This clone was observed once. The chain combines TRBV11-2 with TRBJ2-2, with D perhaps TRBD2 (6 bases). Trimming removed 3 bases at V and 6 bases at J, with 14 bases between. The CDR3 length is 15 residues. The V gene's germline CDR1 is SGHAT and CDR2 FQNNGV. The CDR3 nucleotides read TGTGCCAGCAGCTTTACAAGAGGAGGGGCCGGGGAGCTGTTTTTT. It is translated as CASSFTRGGAGELFF.

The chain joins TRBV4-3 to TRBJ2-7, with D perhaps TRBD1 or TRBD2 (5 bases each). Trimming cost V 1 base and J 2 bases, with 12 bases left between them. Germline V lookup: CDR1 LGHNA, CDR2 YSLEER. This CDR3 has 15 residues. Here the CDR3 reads CASSQGGGRTYEQYF. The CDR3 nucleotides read TGCGCCAGCAGCCAAGGTGGGGGAAGAACCTACGAGCAGTACTTC.

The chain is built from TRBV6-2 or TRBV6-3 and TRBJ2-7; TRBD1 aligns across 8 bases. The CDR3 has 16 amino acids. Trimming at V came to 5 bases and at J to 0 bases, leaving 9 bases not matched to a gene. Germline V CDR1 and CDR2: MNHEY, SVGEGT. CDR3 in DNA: TGTGCCAGCAGTCCCAGGGGACAGGAGAGCTCCTACGAGCAGTACTTC. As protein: CASSPRGQESSYEQYF.